The clone carrying this T cell receptor beta chain was recorded a few times. What it binds is not known. The ends were cut back, 2 bases at V and 0 bases at J, with 11 bases in the middle. Per the germline V gene, CDR1 is MNHNS and CDR2 is SASEGT. CDR3 length: 16 amino acids. This sample stems from a study of cytomegalovirus exposure and HLA in healthy donors. Study outcomes and limitations: TCR beta V- and J-gene trimming was later associated with a missense DCLRE1C variant.

13 Jbeta primers and 60 Vbeta primers were used for the PCR. Sequencing was performed with immunoSEQ multiplex PCR; in TCRdb, only in-frame clones are kept and a portion is missing. The data contain some 130,000 clones, approximately 80% of them seen just once; the ten biggest clones take up 2.2%. The sequencing input was PBMCs. This sequence originates from a man under 40 in good health and CMV-seronegative. The chain uses TRBV6-1 and TRBJ1-3; possibly TRBD1 for D (6 bases). The CDR3 spells CASSEHRASSGNTIYF. The CDR3 coding sequence is TGTGCCAGCAGTGAACACAGGGCCAGCTCTGGAAACACCATATATTTT.